This TCR beta chain was observed in a study of OX40 agonist ivuxolimab in advanced cancers. Overall study: Subjects had a mean age of about 57 years, with a range of about 23 to 90; more than 75% were male. Overall study results and limits: More expanded clones were found, on average, in CD8+ than in CD4+ T cells.

TCRdb's copy holds only in-frame clones and misses some; the assay was immunoSEQ multiplex PCR. The sample comprises 60,000 to 75,000 clones, more than 85% of which are singletons, and almost 4% rests with the top ten. Only a few counts were recorded for this clone. What it binds is not known. The specimen comprised CD4+ or CD8+ T cells sorted from blood, sampled in a trial of the OX40 agonist ivuxolimab. The receptor comes from an adult with an advanced solid tumor such as melanoma, head and neck, liver or kidney cancer.

The CDR3 sequence: CASRGLTGELFF. The CDR3 DNA reads as TGTGCCAGCAGGGGCCTCACCGGGGAGCTGTTTTTT. The rearrangement links TRBV6-5 to TRBJ2-2; D not certain. This CDR3 comprises 12 residues. The V end lost 6 bases, the J end lost 4 bases, and 6 bases lay between the germline ends. Germline values: CDR1 MNHEY, CDR2 SVGAGI.